This paragraph reports one T cell receptor (beta chain). The data derive from a study of response to subunit inactivated influenza vaccine. TCRdb ran MiXCR on the RT-PCR reads and lists one entry per CDR3 protein. The sample yields approximately 500,000 distinct CDR3 sequences, over 10% seen once. V was clipped by 4 bases and J by 9 bases; unmatched bases: 15. CDR3 length: 15 amino acids. Germline V gene sequence: CDR1 KGHSH, CDR2 LQKENI. Material: PBMCs from blood, obtained roughly 45 days after vaccination. This sequence was found in a man aged 45-65 years who received an inactivated influenza vaccine. The rearrangement uses TRBV18 and TRBJ2-7, with TRBD1 identical over 7 bases. The CDR3 loop reads CASSRDSPRSTTQYF. The CDR3 DNA reads TGTGCCAGCTCACGGGACAGTCCCAGATCCACGACGCAGTACTTC.